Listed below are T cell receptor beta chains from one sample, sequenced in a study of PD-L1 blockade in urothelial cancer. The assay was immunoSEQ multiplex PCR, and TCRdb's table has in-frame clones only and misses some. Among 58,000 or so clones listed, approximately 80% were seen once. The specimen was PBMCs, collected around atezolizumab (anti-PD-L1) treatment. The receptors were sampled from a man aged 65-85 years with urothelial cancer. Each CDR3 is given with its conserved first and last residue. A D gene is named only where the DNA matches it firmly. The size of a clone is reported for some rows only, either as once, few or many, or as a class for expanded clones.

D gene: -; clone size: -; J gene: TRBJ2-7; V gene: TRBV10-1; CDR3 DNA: TGCGCCAGCAGTGAGACATCCTACGAGCAGTACTTC; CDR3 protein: CASSETSYEQYF
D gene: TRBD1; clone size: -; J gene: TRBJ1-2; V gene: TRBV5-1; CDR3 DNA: TGCGCCAGCAGCTATCAGGGGGCGGATGGTGGCTACACCTTC; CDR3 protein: CASSYQGADGGYTF
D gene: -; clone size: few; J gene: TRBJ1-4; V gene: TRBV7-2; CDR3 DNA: TGTGCCAGCAGCTTAGCCGGGACAACAAATGAAAAACTGTTTTTT; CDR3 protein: CASSLAGTTNEKLFF
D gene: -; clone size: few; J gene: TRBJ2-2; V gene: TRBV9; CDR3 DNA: TGTGCCAGCAGCCCCCGAACAGGCGGAAACACCGGGGAGCTGTTTTTT; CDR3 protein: CASSPRTGGNTGELFF
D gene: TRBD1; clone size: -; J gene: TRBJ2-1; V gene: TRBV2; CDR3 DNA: TGTGCCAGCAGTGGGGACAGGGGTGAGCAGTTCTTC; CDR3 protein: CASSGDRGEQFF
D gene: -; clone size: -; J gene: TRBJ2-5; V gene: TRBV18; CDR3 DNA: TGTGCCAGCTCACCAGAGGCGTGGGGCTTAGTCCAAGAGACCCAGTACTTC; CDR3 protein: CASSPEAWGLVQETQYF
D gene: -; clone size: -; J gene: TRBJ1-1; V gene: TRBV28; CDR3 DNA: TGTGCCAGCAGTTTTGGTCAGGGTTACCTTGAAGCTTTCTTT; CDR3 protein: CASSFGQGYLEAFF
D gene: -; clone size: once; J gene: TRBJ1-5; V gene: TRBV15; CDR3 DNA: TGTGCCACCAGCAGAGATGGGGCAAGAAATCAGCCCCAGCATTTT; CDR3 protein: CATSRDGARNQPQHF
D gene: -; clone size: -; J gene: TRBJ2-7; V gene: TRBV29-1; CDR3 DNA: TGCAGCGGATTAGCGTCCTCCTACGAGCAGTACTTC; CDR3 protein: CSGLASSYEQYF
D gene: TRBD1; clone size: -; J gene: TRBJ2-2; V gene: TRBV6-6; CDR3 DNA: TGTGCCAGCAGTTCTCGGGACAGGACCACCGGGGAGCTGTTTTTT; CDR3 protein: CASSSRDRTTGELFF
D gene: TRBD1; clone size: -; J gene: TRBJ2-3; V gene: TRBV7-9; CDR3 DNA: TGTGCCAGTCTTGCACTCCAGGGGGCAGGGGGCGCCGGAGATACGCAGTATTTT; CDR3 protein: CASLALQGAGGAGDTQYF
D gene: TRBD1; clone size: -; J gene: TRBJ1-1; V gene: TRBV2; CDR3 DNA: TGTGCCAGCAGGAGGGGCCAGGGGGCGCATACTGAAGCTTTCTTT; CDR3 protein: CASRRGQGAHTEAFF
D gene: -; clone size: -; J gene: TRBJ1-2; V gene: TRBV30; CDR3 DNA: TGTGCCTGGAGTCCCAGGGATGGTGGCTACACCTTC; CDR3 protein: CAWSPRDGGYTF
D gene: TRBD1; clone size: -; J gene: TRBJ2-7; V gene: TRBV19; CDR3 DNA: TGTGCCAGTAGTATACCGGGACAGGACCCGGCACGGGGCACCTACGAGCAGTACTTC; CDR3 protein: CASSIPGQDPARGTYEQYF
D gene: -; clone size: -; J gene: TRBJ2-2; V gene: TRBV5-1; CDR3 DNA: TGCGCCAGCAGCTCAGGGTTTGACACCGGGGAGCTGTTTTTT; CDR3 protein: CASSSGFDTGELFF
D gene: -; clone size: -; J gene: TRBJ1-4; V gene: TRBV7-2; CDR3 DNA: TGTGCCAGCAGCTCCGCCCGTGGCGGTGGTGAAAAACTGTTTTTT; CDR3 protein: CASSSARGGGEKLFF
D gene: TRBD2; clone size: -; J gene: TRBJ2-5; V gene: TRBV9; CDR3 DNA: TGTGCCAGCAGCGCGAGCGGGAGGGCGGAGGGGACCCAGTACTTC; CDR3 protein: CASSASGRAEGTQYF
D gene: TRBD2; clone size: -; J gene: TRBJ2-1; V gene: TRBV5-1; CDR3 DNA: TGCGCCAGCAGCTTGACTAGCGGGACTGTCGGGAATGAGCAGTTCTTC; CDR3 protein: CASSLTSGTVGNEQFF
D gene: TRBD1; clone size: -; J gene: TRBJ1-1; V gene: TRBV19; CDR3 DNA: TGTGCCAGTAGCCTCGGGACAGATTTAATGAACACTGAAGCTTTCTTT; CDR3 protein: CASSLGTDLMNTEAFF
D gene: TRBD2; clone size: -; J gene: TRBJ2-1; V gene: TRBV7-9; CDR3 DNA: TGTGCCAGCAGCTTAGGGACTAGCGGAGACTACTACAATGAGCAATTCTTC; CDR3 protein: CASSLGTSGDYYNEQFF
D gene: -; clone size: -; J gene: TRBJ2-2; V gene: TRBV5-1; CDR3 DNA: TGCGCCAGCAGCTTTGGGCCCACCCTAGCGTCGAACACCGGGGAGCTGTTTTTT; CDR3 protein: CASSFGPTLASNTGELFF
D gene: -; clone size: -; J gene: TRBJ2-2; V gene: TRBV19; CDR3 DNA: TGTGCCAGTAGGAATGGAGGGGCGCAAAACACCGGGGAGCTGTTTTTT; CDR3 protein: CASRNGGAQNTGELFF
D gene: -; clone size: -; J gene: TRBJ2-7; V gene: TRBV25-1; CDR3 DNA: TGTGCCAGCAGTGACCCAGTCTCCTACGAGCAGTACTTC; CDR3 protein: CASSDPVSYEQYF
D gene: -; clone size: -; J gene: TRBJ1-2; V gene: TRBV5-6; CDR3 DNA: TGTGCCAGCAGCTTGGGCCACGTTCAGGGGCCATATGGCTACACCTTC; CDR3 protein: CASSLGHVQGPYGYTF
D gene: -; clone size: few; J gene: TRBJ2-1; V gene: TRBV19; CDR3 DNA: TGTGCCAGTAGTGTCCTAGCTCGGAGCTCCTACAATGAGCAGTTCTTC; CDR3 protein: CASSVLARSSYNEQFF
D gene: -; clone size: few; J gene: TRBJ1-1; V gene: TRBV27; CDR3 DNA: TGTGCCAGCAGTTTAGACAGGATGAACACTGAAGCTTTCTTT; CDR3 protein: CASSLDRMNTEAFF
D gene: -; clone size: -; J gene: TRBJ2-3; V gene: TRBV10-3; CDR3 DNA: TGTGCCATCAGTGTTCAGGGTGATACGCAGTATTTT; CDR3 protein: CAISVQGDTQYF
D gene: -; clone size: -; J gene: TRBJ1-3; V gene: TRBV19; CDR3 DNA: TGTGCCAGTAGTCCGGGGTGGCAGCGGACTGGAAACACCATATATTTT; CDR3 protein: CASSPGWQRTGNTIYF
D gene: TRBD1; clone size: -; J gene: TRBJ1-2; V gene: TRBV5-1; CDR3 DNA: TGCGCCAGCAGCCCACAGGGGGCGGTCGGCTATGGCTACACCTTC; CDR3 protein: CASSPQGAVGYGYTF
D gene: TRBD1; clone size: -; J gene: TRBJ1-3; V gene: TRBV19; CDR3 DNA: TGTGCCAGTAGTATCATCTTTGGGACAGGTTCCTCCTCTGGAAACACCATATATTTT; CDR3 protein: CASSIIFGTGSSSGNTIYF
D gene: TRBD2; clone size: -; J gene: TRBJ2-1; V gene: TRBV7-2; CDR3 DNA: TGTGCCAGCAGCTTCACTAGCGGGAGGCCAAACAATGAGCAGTTCTTC; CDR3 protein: CASSFTSGRPNNEQFF
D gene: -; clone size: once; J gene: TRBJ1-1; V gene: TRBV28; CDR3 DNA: TGTGCCAGCAGTTTACGCCAGGGCTACACTGAAGCTTTCTTT; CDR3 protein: CASSLRQGYTEAFF
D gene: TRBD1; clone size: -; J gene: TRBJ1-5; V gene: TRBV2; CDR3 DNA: TGTGCCAGCGCAACAGGGGGCGAGGGTCAGCCCCAGCATTTT; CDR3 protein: CASATGGEGQPQHF
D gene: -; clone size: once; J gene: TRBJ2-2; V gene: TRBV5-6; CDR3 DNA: TGTGCCAGCAGCTTGGGAGCCCCGAACACCGGGGAGCTGTTTTTT; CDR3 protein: CASSLGAPNTGELFF
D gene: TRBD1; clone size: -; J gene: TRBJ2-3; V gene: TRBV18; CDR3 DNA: TGTGCCAGCTCACCAATAGGACAGGGGGGCACGGATACGCAGTATTTT; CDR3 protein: CASSPIGQGGTDTQYF
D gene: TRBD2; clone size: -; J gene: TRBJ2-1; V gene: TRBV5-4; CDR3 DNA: TGTGCCAGCAGCACCGGGACTAGCGGGAGGAATGAGCAGTTCTTC; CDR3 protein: CASSTGTSGRNEQFF
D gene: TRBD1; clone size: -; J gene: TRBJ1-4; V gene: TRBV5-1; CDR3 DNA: TGCGCCAGCAGCTTTGGACAGGTAGCAACTAATGAAAAACTGTTTTTT; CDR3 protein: CASSFGQVATNEKLFF
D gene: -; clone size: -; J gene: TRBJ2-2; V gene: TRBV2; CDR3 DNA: TGTGCCAGCAGTGACCCCATTGCCGGGGAGCTGTTTTTT; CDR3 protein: CASSDPIAGELFF
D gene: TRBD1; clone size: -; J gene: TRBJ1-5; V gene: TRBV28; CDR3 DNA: TGTGCCAGCTTTACAGGGGACAATCAGCCCCAGCATTTT; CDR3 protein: CASFTGDNQPQHF
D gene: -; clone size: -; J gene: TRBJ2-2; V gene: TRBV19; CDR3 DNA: TGTGCCAGTAGTGTACTTACCGGGGAGCTGTTTTTT; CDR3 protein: CASSVLTGELFF
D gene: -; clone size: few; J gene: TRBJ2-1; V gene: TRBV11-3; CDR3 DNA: TGTGCCAGCAGCTTAGATGGAGCCTCCTACAATGAGCAGTTCTTC; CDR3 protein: CASSLDGASYNEQFF
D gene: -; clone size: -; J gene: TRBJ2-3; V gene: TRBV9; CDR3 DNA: TGTGCCAGCAGTCTCACAGATACGCAGTATTTT; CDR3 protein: CASSLTDTQYF
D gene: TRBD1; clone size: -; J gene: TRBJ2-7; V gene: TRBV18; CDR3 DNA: TGTGCCAGCTCACCGGGGACAGTCCACGAGCAGTACTTC; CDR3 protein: CASSPGTVHEQYF
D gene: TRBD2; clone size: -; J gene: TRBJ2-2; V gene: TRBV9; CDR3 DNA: TGTGCCAGCAGCGCAAAATCCAGACTAGCGGGAGACACCGGGGAGCTGTTTTTT; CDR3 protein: CASSAKSRLAGDTGELFF